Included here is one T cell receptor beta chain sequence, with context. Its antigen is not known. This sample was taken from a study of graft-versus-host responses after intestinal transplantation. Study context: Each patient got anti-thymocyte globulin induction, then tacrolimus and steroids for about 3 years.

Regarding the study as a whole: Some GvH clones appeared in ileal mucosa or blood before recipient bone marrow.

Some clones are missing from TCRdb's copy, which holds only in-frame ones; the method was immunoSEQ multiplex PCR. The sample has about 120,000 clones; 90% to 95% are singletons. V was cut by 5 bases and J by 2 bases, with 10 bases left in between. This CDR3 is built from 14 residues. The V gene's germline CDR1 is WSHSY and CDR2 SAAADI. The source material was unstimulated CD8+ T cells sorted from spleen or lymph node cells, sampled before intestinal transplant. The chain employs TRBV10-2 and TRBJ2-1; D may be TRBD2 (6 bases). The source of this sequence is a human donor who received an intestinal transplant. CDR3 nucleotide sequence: TGCGCCAGCAGTCAGCGGGCGGCCTACAATGAGCAGTTCTTC. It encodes CASSQRAAYNEQFF.